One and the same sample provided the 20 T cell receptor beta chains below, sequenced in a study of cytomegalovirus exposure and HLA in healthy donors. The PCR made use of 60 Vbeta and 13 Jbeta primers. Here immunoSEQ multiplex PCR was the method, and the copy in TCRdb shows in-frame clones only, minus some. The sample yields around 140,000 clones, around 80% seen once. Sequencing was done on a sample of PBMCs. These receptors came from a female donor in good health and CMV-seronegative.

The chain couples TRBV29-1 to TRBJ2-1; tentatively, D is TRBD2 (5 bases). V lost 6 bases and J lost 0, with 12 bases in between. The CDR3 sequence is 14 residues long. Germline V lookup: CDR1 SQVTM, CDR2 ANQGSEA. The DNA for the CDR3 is TGCAGCGTCCTCTCGGGGAGCTCCTACAATGAGCAGTTCTTC. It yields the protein CSVLSGSSYNEQFF.

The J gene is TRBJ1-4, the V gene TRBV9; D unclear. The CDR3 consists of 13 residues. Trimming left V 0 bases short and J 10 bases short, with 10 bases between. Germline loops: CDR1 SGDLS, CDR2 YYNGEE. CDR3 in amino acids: CASSVGERGKLFF. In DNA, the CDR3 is TGTGCCAGCAGCGTAGGTGAAAGAGGAAAACTGTTTTTT.

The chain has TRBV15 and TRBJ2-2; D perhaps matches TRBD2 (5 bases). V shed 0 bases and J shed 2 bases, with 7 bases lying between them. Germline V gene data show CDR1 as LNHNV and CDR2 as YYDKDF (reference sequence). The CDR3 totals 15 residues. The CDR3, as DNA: TGTGCCACCAGCAGAGACGGGGTAAACACCGGGGAGCTGTTTTTT. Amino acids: CATSRDGVNTGELFF.

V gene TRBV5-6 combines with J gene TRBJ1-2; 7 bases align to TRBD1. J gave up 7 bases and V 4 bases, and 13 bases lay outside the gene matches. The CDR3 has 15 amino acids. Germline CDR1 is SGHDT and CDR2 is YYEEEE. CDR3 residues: CASSPTPGQRGGYTF. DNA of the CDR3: TGTGCCAGCAGCCCAACTCCGGGACAGCGAGGTGGCTACACCTTC.

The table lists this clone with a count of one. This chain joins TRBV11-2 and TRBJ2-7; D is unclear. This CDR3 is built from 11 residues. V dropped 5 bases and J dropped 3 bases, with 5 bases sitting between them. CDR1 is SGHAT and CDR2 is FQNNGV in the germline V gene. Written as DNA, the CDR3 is TGTGCCAGCAGCGTTCACTACGAGCAGTACTTC. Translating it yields CASSVHYEQYF.

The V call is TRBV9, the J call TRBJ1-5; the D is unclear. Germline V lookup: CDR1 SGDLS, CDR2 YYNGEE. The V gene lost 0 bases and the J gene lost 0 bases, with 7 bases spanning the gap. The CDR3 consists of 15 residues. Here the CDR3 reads CASSVDSYSNQPQHF. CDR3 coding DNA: TGTGCCAGCAGCGTAGACAGTTATAGCAATCAGCCCCAGCATTTT.

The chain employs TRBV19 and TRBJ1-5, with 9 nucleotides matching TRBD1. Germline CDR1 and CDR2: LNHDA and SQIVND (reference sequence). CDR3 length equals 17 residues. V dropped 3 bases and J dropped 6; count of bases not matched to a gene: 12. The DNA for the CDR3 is TGTGCCAGTAGTATGCCGGGACAGGGAAGGCTACGTCAGCCCCAGCATTTT. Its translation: CASSMPGQGRLRQPQHF.

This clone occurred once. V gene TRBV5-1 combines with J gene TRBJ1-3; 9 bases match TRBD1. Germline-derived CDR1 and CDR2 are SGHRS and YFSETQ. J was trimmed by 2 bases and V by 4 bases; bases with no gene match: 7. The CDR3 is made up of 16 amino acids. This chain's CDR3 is CASSRGQGSPGNTIYF. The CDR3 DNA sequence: TGCGCCAGCAGCCGGGGACAGGGAAGTCCTGGAAACACCATATATTTT. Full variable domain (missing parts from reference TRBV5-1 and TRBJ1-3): KAGVTQTPRYLIKTRGQQVTLSCSPISGHRSVSWYQQTPGQGLQFLFEYFSETQRNKGNFPGRFSGRQFSNSRSEMNVSTLELGDSALYLCASSRGQGSPGNTIYFGEGSWLTVV.

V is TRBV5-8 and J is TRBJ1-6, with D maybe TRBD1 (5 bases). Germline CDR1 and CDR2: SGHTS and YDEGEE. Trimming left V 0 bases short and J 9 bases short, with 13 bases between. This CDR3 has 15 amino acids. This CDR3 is CASSLAAGFGSPLHF. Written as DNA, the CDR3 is TGTGCCAGCAGCTTGGCCGCAGGGTTCGGTTCACCCCTCCACTTT.

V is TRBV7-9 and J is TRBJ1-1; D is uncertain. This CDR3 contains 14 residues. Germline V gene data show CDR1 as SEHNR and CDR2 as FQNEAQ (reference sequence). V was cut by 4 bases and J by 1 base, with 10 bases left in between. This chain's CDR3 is CASSSDMTNTEAFF. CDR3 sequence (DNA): TGTGCCAGCAGCTCAGACATGACGAACACTGAAGCTTTCTTT.

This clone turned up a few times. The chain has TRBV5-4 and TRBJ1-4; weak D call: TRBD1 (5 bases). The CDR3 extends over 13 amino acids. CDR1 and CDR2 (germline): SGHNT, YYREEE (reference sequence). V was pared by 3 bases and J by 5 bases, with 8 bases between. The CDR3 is CASSSGGNEKLFF. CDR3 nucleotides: TGTGCCAGCAGCTCTGGGGGGAATGAAAAACTGTTTTTT. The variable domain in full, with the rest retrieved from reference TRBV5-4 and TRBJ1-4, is ETGVTQSPTHLIKTRGQQVTLRCSSQSGHNTVSWYQQALGQGPQFIFQYYREEENGRGNFPPRFSGLQFPNYSSELNVNALELDDSALYLCASSSGGNEKLFFGSGTQLSVL.

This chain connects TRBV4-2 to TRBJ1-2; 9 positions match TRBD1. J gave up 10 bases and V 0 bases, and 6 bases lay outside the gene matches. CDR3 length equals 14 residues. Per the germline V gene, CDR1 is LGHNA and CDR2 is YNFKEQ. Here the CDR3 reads CASSQEDRGRDYTF. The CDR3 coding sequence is TGTGCCAGCAGCCAAGAGGACAGGGGCCGCGACTACACCTTC.

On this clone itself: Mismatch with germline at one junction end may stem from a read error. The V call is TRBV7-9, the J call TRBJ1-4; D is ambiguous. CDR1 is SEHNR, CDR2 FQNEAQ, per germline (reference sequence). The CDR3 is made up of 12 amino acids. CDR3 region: CSSSFVNEKLFF. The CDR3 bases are TGTTCCAGCAGCTTCGTTAATGAAAAACTGTTTTTT.

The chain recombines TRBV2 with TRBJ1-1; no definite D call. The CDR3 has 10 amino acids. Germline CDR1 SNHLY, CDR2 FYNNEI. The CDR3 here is CVSGRAEAFF. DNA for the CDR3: TGTGTCAGTGGGAGGGCCGAAGCTTTCTTT.

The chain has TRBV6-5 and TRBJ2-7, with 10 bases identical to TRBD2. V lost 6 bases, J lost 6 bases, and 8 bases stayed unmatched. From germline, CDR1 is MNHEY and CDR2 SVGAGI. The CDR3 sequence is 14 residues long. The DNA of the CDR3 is TGTGCCAGCAGAATCCTAGCGGGAGAGGGCGAGCAGTACTTC. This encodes CASRILAGEGEQYF.

The CDR3 sequence is CASSPRGLAGFNEQFF. The CDR3 DNA follows: TGTGCCAGCAGCCCTCGCGGGCTAGCGGGCTTCAATGAGCAGTTCTTC. The rearrangement links TRBV7-8 to TRBJ2-1; TRBD2 matches 8 bases. The CDR3 is 16 residues long. Looked up from germline, CDR1 is SGHVS and CDR2 is FQNEAQ. With V trimmed by 5 bases and J by 6 bases, 12 bases remained unmatched. Looking up the rest from reference TRBV7-8 and TRBJ2-1 gives the full variable domain: GAGVSQSPRYKVAKRGQDVALRCDPISGHVSLFWYQQALGQGPEFLTYFQNEAQLDKSGLPSDRFFAERPEGSVSTLKIQRTQQEDSAVYLCASSPRGLAGFNEQFFGPGTRLTVL.

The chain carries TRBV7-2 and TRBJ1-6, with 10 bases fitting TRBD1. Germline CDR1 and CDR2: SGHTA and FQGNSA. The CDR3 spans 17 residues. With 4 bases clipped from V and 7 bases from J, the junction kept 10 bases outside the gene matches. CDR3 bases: TGTGCCAGCAGCTCTCAAATGGACAGGGGGGCGAATTCACCCCTCCACTTT. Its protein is CASSSQMDRGANSPLHF.

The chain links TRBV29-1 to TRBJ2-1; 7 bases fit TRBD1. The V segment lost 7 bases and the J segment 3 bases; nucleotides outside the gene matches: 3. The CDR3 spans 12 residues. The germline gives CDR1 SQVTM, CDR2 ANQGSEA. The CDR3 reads CSAWTGYNEQFF. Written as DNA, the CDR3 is TGCAGCGCCTGGACAGGCTACAATGAGCAGTTCTTC.

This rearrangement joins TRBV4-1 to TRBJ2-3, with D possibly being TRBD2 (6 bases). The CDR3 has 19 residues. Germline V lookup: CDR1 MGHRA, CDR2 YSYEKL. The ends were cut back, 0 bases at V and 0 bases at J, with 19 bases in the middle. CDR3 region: CASSQDSASVPLSTDTQYF. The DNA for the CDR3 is TGCGCCAGCAGCCAAGATTCGGCTAGCGTTCCCTTAAGCACAGATACGCAGTATTTT.

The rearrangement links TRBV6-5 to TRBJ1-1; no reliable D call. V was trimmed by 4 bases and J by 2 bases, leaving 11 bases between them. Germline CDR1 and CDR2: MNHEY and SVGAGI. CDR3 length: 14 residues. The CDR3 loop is CASSFLGSNTEAFF. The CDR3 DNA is TGTGCCAGCAGTTTCCTGGGGAGCAACACTGAAGCTTTCTTT.